The 15 T cell receptor beta chains below all came from one sample that was sequenced in a study of Ad26.COV2.S vaccination and SARS-CoV-2 variants. The table came from immunoSEQ multiplex PCR; TCRdb's copy has only in-frame clones and leaves some out. This sample yields approximately 410,000 clones, of which around nine tenths are seen a single time; around 3.6% belongs to the top ten. The treatment: around 19 received Ad26.COV2.S at low or high dose, single or two shots; about 5 received placebo; per-sample allocation not given. Sampling was done on day 63 after the first vaccine or placebo injection. The source material was peripheral blood, sampled in a trial of Ad26.COV2.S vaccine versus placebo. These receptors were taken from a person between 18 and 65 years old who received the Ad26.COV2.S COVID-19 vaccine or a placebo.

This chain links TRBV7-9 with TRBJ2-6, with 7 bases aligning to TRBD1. The CDR3 length is 17 residues. CDR1 SEHNR and CDR2 FQNEAQ come from the germline V gene (reference sequence). With V trimmed by 2 bases and J by 0 bases, 4 bases remained unmatched. CDR3 in amino acids: CASSLTGVRSGANVLTF. The CDR3 DNA follows: TGTGCCAGCAGCTTAACAGGGGTTCGCTCTGGGGCCAACGTCCTGACTTTC.

This clone was recorded only once. Within the sample, other DNA sequences also encode this same CDR3. The genes are TRBV19 and TRBJ2-7, with D possibly being TRBD2 (6 bases). The V end lost 5 bases, the J end lost 5 bases, and 13 bases lay between the germline ends. Germline V gene lookup returns CDR1 LNHDA and CDR2 SQIVND (reference sequence). This CDR3 is built from 13 residues. The CDR3 loop is CASSPGVGDEQYF. The CDR3 DNA is TGTGCCAGTAGTCCGGGGGTAGGCGACGAGCAGTACTTC.

The DNA of the CDR3 is TGTGCCAGTTCATACCTCAGGGGGCAAGGATATGGCTACACCTTC. Its translation is CASSYLRGQGYGYTF. The gene calls are TRBV19 and TRBJ1-2, with 8 nucleotides matching TRBD1. CDR3 length: 15 residues. Trimming removed 8 bases from V and 5 bases from J; junction bases left unmatched: 13. Germline V lookup: CDR1 LNHDA, CDR2 SQIVND (reference sequence).

J is TRBJ1-2 and V is TRBV13; a weak D match, TRBD1 (5 bases). The CDR3 has 13 amino acids. V was cut by 2 bases and J by 13 bases, with 17 bases left in between. Germline V lookup: CDR1 PRHDT, CDR2 FYEKMQ (reference sequence). For the CDR3, the DNA is TGTGCCAGCAGCTTACGGGGCGCCATCTTAGTCACCTTC. Its translation is CASSLRGAILVTF.

This sequence joins TRBV12-3 or TRBV12-4 and TRBJ1-2; no firm D call. The CDR3 is 13 residues long. Trimming stripped 5 bases from V and 5 bases from J, with 12 bases between. The CDR3: CASSVIAGYGYTF. For the CDR3, the DNA is TGTGCCAGCAGTGTTATCGCTGGGTATGGCTACACCTTC.

The V and J genes are TRBV28 and TRBJ2-7, with TRBD2 as a possible D gene (5 bases). The CDR3 has 14 amino acids. Trimming took off 7 bases at V and 1 base at J, with 14 bases between the two ends. From germline, CDR1 is MDHEN and CDR2 SYDVKM. Here the CDR3 reads CASKSSSPSYEQYF. DNA of the CDR3: TGTGCCAGCAAGTCTAGCAGTCCATCCTACGAGCAGTACTTC.

The chain uses TRBV2 and TRBJ1-2; D is unclear. Trimming shortened V by 7 bases and J by 3 bases, and 15 bases separated the two germline ends. CDR1 and CDR2 (germline): SNHLY, FYNNEI. This CDR3 region has 14 residues. Here the CDR3 reads CASINTPEDYGYTF. CDR3 coding DNA: TGTGCCAGCATTAACACACCGGAGGACTATGGCTACACCTTC. The full variable domain, with the rest looked up from reference TRBV2 and TRBJ1-2, is EPEVTQTPSHQVTQMGQEVILRCVPISNHLYFYWYRQILGQKVEFLVSFYNNEISEKSEIFDDQFSVERPDGSNFTLKIRSTKLEDSAMYFCASINTPEDYGYTFGSGTRLTVV.

V is TRBV7-8 and J is TRBJ2-7, with D perhaps matching TRBD2 (5 bases). CDR1 SGHVS and CDR2 FQNEAQ come from the germline V gene. The V end was cut by 1 base, the J end by 4 bases, with 11 bases between. The CDR3 loop spans 14 amino acids. CDR3 residues: CASSLVPGSYEQYF. The CDR3 region has the DNA TGTGCCAGCAGCTTAGTGCCGGGGAGTTACGAGCAGTACTTC.

This clone was observed a handful of times. The gene calls are TRBV7-9 and TRBJ2-3, with 10 bases that match TRBD2. Germline loops: CDR1 SEHNR, CDR2 FQNEAQ (reference sequence). The V and J ends lost 2 bases and 2 bases, in that order; junction bases with no gene match: 4. The CDR3 is made up of 16 amino acids. The CDR3 protein is CASSLKLAGNTDTQYF. CDR3 coding DNA: TGTGCCAGCAGCTTAAAACTAGCGGGGAACACAGATACGCAGTATTTT. Using reference TRBV7-9 and TRBJ2-3 for the parts outside the CDR3, the full variable domain is DTGVSQNPRHKITKRGQNVTFRCDPISEHNRLYWYRQTLGQGPEFLTYFQNEAQLEKSRLLSDRFSAERPKGSFSTLEIQRTEQGDSAMYLCASSLKLAGNTDTQYFGPGTRLTVL.

The CDR3 DNA sequence: TGTGCCAGCAGTGACACCGACAGCCACGAGCAGTACTTC. Its translation is CASSDTDSHEQYF. The chain employs TRBV2 and TRBJ2-7, with D possibly matching TRBD1 (5 bases). Between the trimmed V and J ends, which lost 3 bases and 5 bases, there was a span of 11 bases. The CDR3 has 13 amino acids. Germline lookup yields CDR1 SNHLY and CDR2 FYNNEI.

The rearrangement links TRBV28 to TRBJ1-2; D is uncertain. Between the trimmed V and J ends, which lost 6 bases and 0 bases, there was a span of 14 bases. This CDR3 contains 15 residues. Germline lookup yields CDR1 MDHEN and CDR2 SYDVKM. CDR3 DNA: TGTGCCAGCAGCTCCCGGCGAACCTCTAACTATGGCTACACCTTC. Residues: CASSSRRTSNYGYTF.

The chain is built from TRBV12-5 and TRBJ2-3; no firm D call. The CDR3 covers 15 residues. In germline, CDR1 is LGHNT, CDR2 FRNRAP. V was cut by 1 base and J by 4 bases, with 12 bases left in between. CDR3 nucleotide sequence: TGTGCTAGTGGTTTGGGGGTACAGTCGGCAGATACGCAGTATTTT. Translation: CASGLGVQSADTQYF.

The CDR3 DNA reads as TGTGCCAGCAGCGACCGGGGGGGCCTGGGAGATACGCAGTATTTT. Translation gives CASSDRGGLGDTQYF. The chain carries TRBV9 and TRBJ2-3; 8 bases line up with TRBD2. The CDR3 is 15 residues long. With V trimmed by 3 bases and J by 5 bases, 8 bases remained unmatched. Germline loops: CDR1 SGDLS, CDR2 YYNGEE.

J is TRBJ2-7 and V is TRBV7-6; D is perhaps TRBD2 (7 bases). Germline CDR1 reads SGHVS; CDR2 reads FNYEAQ. V lost 7 bases, J lost 0 bases, and 13 bases lay in between. The CDR3 extends over 14 amino acids. The DNA of the CDR3 is TGTGCCAGCACCCTAGGGGGGGACTCCTACGAGCAGTACTTC. Protein: CASTLGGDSYEQYF.

The rearrangement links TRBV7-2 to TRBJ2-2; 11 bases agree with TRBD2. The ends lost 4 bases at V and 5 bases at J; junction bases unmatched: 6. CDR1 is SGHTA, CDR2 FQGNSA, per germline. The CDR3 has 16 amino acids. The CDR3 loop reads CASSSPSGGYTGELFF. Here the CDR3 DNA reads TGTGCCAGCAGCTCCCCTAGCGGGGGGTATACCGGGGAGCTGTTTTTT.